This T cell receptor (beta chain) appears in the sequencing data of a study of control samples from healthy donors and cancer patients. Germline V gene lookup returns CDR1 LGHDT and CDR2 YNNKEL (reference sequence). The V end was cut by 3 bases, the J end by 6 bases, with 14 bases between. The length of the CDR3 is 14 residues. Only in-frame clones appear in the TCRdb table, and some are missing; sequencing was by immunoSEQ multiplex PCR. This table holds under 150,000 clones, approximately 94% found once. The origin of this receptor is a man younger than 40 in good health. This chain joins TRBV3-1 (or the pseudogene TRBV3-2) and TRBJ1-2; possibly TRBD1 for D (6 bases). The sequencing input was blood. Written as DNA, the CDR3 is TGTGCCAGCAGCCACCGGACAGATCCTCATGGCTACACCTTC. Encoded protein: CASSHRTDPHGYTF.